A single sample gave rise to the 11 T cell receptor beta chains below, sequenced in a study of molecular identifiers for immune sequencing clone quantification. TCRdb reanalysed the PCR reads using MiXCR and keeps one entry per CDR3 protein. The top ten clones hold less than 5.5% of a sample with approximately 100,000 distinct CDR3 sequences, under 40% of them seen once. The sample taken for sequencing was naive CD8+ T cells from blood, with Jurkat cell RNA spiked in. Stated subset: FACS-sorted CD8+CD4-CCR7+CD45RA+ naive T cells. These receptors all stem from a human donor in good health. Some libraries in this study had Jurkat cell RNA spiked in.

Worth noting for this clonotype: A much larger clone differs from this one at a single base, so this may be a read error. In this CDR3 the conserved last residue, phenylalanine or tryptophan, is missing, so a read error is likely. The CDR3 region is CASSLGQGFGEQFL. DNA for the CDR3: TGTGCCAGCAGCTTGGGGCAGGGGTTCGGTGAGCAGTTCCTC. The gene calls are TRBV5-6 and TRBJ2-1; D perhaps matches TRBD1 (6 bases). Trimming stripped 0 bases from V and 9 bases from J, with 13 bases between. Looked up from germline, CDR1 is SGHDT and CDR2 is YYEEEE. The CDR3 extends over 14 amino acids.

This clonotype has just a few counts. The chain employs TRBV27 and TRBJ2-1; 9 bases match TRBD2. Germline-derived CDR1 and CDR2 are MNHEY and SMNVEV (reference sequence). This CDR3 comprises 15 residues. Trimming cost V 6 bases and J 4 bases; bases outside gene matches: 7. In nucleotides, the CDR3 is TGTGCCAGCAGCCCCGGACTAGCGAGATACAATGAGCAGTTCTTC. This encodes CASSPGLARYNEQFF.

This chain joins TRBV27 and TRBJ1-5; 9 nucleotides align to TRBD1. CDR1 is MNHEY, CDR2 SMNVEV, per germline (reference sequence). The CDR3 consists of 14 residues. Trimming took 4 bases from V and 5 from J; bases not matched to a gene: 3. This chain's CDR3 is CASSWTGEHQPQHF. For the CDR3, the DNA is TGTGCCAGCAGTTGGACAGGGGAGCATCAGCCCCAGCATTTT.

The chain links TRBV24-1 to TRBJ2-3, with D unclear. Trimming pared 0 bases from V and 1 base from J, leaving 7 bases between. From germline, CDR1 is KGHDR and CDR2 SFDVKD. This CDR3 contains 15 residues. CDR3 DNA sequence: TGTGCCACCAGTGATTTGACTGGAGGCACAGATACGCAGTATTTT. This codes for CATSDLTGGTDTQYF.

The V gene is TRBV3-1, the J gene TRBJ2-3, with D perhaps TRBD1 (5 bases). V was clipped by 2 bases and J by 0 bases, with 12 bases between them. Germline V gene lookup returns CDR1 LGHDT and CDR2 YNNKEL (reference sequence). This CDR3 has 16 residues. The CDR3 region is CASSQSRARSTDTQYF. Here the CDR3 DNA reads TGTGCCAGCAGCCAATCCAGGGCGCGGAGCACAGATACGCAGTATTTT.

Notes on this clonotype: One end of the junction is discordant with germline, which a read error may explain. V usage is TRBV4-1 and J usage is TRBJ1-4; weak D call: TRBD1 (5 bases). Looked up from germline, CDR1 is MGHRA and CDR2 is YSYEKL. This CDR3 is 12 amino acids long. CDR3 residues: CARLGTGSKQFF. CDR3 DNA sequence: TGCGCCAGATTAGGGACTGGGAGCAAACAGTTTTTT.

About this clonotype itself: The junction departs from the called germline gene at one end, perhaps through a read error. The genes are TRBV12-3 or TRBV12-4 and TRBJ1-2, with 12 bases identical to TRBD1. The CDR3 consists of 14 residues. CDR3 sequence (DNA): TGTGCCAGCAGTTTTGGGACAGGGGGCCATGGCTACGCCTTC. It specifies CASSFGTGGHGYAF.

The rearrangement joins TRBV5-4 to TRBJ1-1; the D gene is possibly TRBD1 (5 bases). CDR1 is SGHNT and CDR2 is YYREEE in the germline V gene (reference sequence). The CDR3 sequence is 13 residues long. V was clipped by 4 bases and J by 4 bases, with 11 bases between them. The CDR3 DNA is TGTGCCAGCAGCCCTCCGGGGGTCACTGAAGCTTTCTTT. Residues: CASSPPGVTEAFF.

This clonotype was observed many times. V is TRBV4-3 and J is TRBJ2-3; 10 nucleotides align to TRBD2. J gave up 0 bases and V 1 base, and 7 bases lay outside the gene matches. Germline CDR1 and CDR2: LGHNA and YSLEER. This CDR3 region has 18 residues. In DNA, the CDR3 is TGCGCCAGCAGCCAAGGGACTAGCGGAGGCGGTAGCACAGATACGCAGTATTTT. Translating it yields CASSQGTSGGGSTDTQYF.

The V and J genes are TRBV7-6 and TRBJ1-1; D gene ambiguous. The CDR3 length is 15 residues. Trimming stripped 1 base from V and 4 bases from J, with 13 bases between. Germline-derived CDR1 and CDR2 are SGHVS and FNYEAQ. CDR3 region: CASSLGRGWGTEAFF. In DNA, the CDR3 is TGTGCCAGCAGCTTAGGGCGGGGATGGGGCACTGAAGCTTTCTTT.

The chain couples TRBV13 to TRBJ2-1, with D perhaps matching TRBD1 or TRBD2 (5 bases each). V gave up 5 bases and J gave up 12 bases, with 14 bases separating them. Germline assignment: CDR1 PRHDT and CDR2 FYEKMQ (reference sequence). There are 12 residues in the CDR3. The CDR3 protein is CASSRTPGPQFF. Here the CDR3 DNA reads TGTGCCAGCAGCAGGACTCCGGGACCGCAGTTCTTC.